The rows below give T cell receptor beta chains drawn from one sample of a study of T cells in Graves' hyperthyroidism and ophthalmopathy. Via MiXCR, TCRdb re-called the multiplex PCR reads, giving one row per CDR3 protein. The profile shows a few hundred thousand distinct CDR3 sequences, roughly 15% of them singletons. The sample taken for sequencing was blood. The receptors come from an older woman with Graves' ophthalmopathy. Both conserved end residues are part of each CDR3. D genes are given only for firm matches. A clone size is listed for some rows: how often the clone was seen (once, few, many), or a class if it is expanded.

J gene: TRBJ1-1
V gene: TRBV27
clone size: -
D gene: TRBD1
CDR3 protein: CASRRGTGVWAFF
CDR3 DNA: TGTGCCAGCCGCCGGGGGACAGGGGTTTGGGCTTTCTTT

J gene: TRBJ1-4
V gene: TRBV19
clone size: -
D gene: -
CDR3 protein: CASSKRTPLGEKLFF
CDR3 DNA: TGTGCCAGTAGTAAAAGGACCCCGTTGGGTGAAAAACTGTTTTTT

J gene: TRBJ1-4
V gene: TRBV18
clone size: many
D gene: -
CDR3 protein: CASSPRGSTNEKLFF
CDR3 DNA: TGTGCCAGCTCACCAAGGGGGTCAACTAATGAAAAACTGTTTTTT

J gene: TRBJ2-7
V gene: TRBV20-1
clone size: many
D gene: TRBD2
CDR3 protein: CSACRARERYEQYF
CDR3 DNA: TGCAGTGCTTGTCGCGCGCGGGAGAGGTACGAGCAGTACTTC

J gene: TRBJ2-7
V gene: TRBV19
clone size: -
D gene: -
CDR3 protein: CASSIGADSYEQYF
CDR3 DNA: TGTGCCAGTAGTATTGGGGCGGATTCCTACGAGCAGTACTTC

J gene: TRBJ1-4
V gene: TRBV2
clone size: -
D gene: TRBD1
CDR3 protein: CASRPGTGLNEKLFF
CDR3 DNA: TGTGCCAGCAGACCCGGGACAGGGCTTAATGAAAAACTGTTTTTT

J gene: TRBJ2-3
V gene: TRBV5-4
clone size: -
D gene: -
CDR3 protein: CASSPGPRSTDTQYF
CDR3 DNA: TGTGCCAGCAGCCCGGGACCGAGAAGTACAGATACGCAGTATTTT

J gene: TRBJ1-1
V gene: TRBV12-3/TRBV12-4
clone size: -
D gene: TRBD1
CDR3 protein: CASRQGDMNTEAFF
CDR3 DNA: TGTGCCAGCAGACAGGGGGACATGAACACTGAAGCTTTCTTT

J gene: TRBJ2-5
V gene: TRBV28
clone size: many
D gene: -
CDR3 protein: CATTRQETQYF
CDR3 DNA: TGTGCCACCACGAGGCAAGAGACCCAGTACTTC

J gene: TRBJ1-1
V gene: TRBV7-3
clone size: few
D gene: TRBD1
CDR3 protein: CASSLEGAMNTEAFF
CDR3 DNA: TGTGCCAGCAGCTTAGAGGGGGCTATGAACACTGAAGCTTTCTTT

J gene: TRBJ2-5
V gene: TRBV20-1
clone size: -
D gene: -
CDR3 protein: CSAGGGIQETQYF
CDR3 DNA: TGCAGTGCTGGCGGGGGCATTCAAGAGACCCAGTACTTC

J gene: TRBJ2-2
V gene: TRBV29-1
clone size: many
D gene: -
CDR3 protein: CSVESFQGTGELFF
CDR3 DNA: TGCAGCGTTGAGTCATTCCAGGGCACCGGGGAGCTGTTTTTT

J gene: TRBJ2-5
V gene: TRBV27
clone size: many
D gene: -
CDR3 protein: CASGHPGIQETQYF
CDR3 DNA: TGTGCCAGCGGACACCCTGGAATCCAAGAGACCCAGTACTTC

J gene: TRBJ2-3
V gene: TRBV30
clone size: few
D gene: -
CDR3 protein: CALRGAHTQYF
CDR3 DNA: TGTGCCCTGAGGGGGGCGCATACGCAGTATTTT

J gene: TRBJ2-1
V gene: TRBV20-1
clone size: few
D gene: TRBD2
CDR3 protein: CSQLSGSHYNEQFF
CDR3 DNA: TGCAGTCAACTTAGCGGGAGTCACTACAATGAGCAGTTCTTC

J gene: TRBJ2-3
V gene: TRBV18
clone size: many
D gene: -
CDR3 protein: CASSPRSGDDTQYF
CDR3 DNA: TGTGCCAGCTCACCGAGGAGTGGAGATGATACGCAGTATTTT

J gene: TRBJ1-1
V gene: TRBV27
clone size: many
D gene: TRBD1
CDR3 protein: CASSGYRGVSSNTEAFF
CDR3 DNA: TGTGCCAGCAGTGGATACAGGGGGGTGAGTTCGAACACTGAAGCTTTCTTT

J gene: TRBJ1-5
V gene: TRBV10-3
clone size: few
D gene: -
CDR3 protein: CAISDLVGDNQPQHF
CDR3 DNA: TGTGCCATCAGTGACCTTGTAGGGGACAATCAGCCCCAGCATTTT

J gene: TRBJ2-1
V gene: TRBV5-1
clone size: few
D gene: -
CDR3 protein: CASSFTGSSYNEQFF
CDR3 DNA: TGCGCCAGCAGCTTTACAGGGAGCTCCTACAATGAGCAGTTCTTC

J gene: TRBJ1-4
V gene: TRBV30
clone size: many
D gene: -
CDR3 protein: CAWSVGQANEKLFF
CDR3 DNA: TGTGCCTGGAGTGTAGGTCAGGCTAATGAAAAACTGTTTTTT

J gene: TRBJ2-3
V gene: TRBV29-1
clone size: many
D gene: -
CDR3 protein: CSVEDPGTDTQYF
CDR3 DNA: TGCAGCGTTGAAGACCCCGGCACAGATACGCAGTATTTT

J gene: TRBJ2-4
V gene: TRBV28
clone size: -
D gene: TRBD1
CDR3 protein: CASSSRGTKNIQYF
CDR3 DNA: TGTGCCAGCAGTTCCAGGGGGACCAAAAACATTCAGTACTTC